This TCR beta chain was recorded in a study of blood T cell repertoires in COVID-19. Study background: The cDNA or gDNA used as material had been derived from T cells, B-cell-depleted T cells, or PBMCs.

Sequencing was performed with immunoSEQ multiplex PCR; in TCRdb, only in-frame clones are kept and a portion is missing. The table includes fewer than 200,000 clones, about 75% detected once. The CDR3 loop spans 13 amino acids. Between the trimmed V and J ends, which lost 6 bases and 11 bases, there was a span of 18 bases. Germline CDR1 is MRHNA and CDR2 is SNTAGT. The chain links TRBV6-4 to TRBJ2-3; the D gene is possibly TRBD2 (6 bases). This receptor was obtained from a woman between 65 and 79 years old with acute or convalescent COVID-19. Sequences were obtained from peripheral blood. As DNA, the CDR3 is TGTGCCAGCAGACTAACGGCCGGGACTCAGCAGTATTTT. Amino acids: CASRLTAGTQQYF.